This TCR beta chain originates from a study of cytomegalovirus exposure and HLA in healthy donors. Background on the study: Clustering assigned 81% of the approximately 390 genotyped donors to the Caucasian-associated ancestry cluster.

About this clone itself: The target antigen is unknown.

V shed 6 bases and J shed 5 bases, with 13 bases lying between them. There are 12 residues in the CDR3. Germline V gene data show CDR1 as SQVTM and CDR2 as ANQGSEA. The PCR ran on 60 Vbeta and 13 Jbeta primers. Here immunoSEQ multiplex PCR was the method, and the copy in TCRdb shows in-frame clones only, minus some. There are some 160,000 clones in the sample; roughly 85% occur only once, and under 0.9% lies in the top ten. Whole-study results and caveats: Roughly even sequencing depth across donors was the assumption behind the presence/absence analyses. The availability of immune exposure information extended only to CMV serostatus. Productive status was seen about 90% or about 30% of the time for most TCR beta V segments in an earlier analysis.

The specimen sequenced was PBMCs. This clonotype was sampled from a woman between 40 and 50 years old in good health and CMV-seronegative. This chain uses TRBV29-1 with TRBJ2-5, with a weak D call TRBD1 (7 bases). CDR3 bases: TGCAGCGTGGAGGGGGCGGGCGAGACCCAGTACTTC. Translating gives CSVEGAGETQYF.